The 29 T cell receptor beta chains presented below share a single source sample, sequenced in a study of blood T cell repertoires in COVID-19. Clones were read by immunoSEQ multiplex PCR, and TCRdb kept only the in-frame ones, dropping some. The repertoire holds around 56,000 clones, more than 80% seen once, with over 15% in the top ten. What was sequenced was peripheral blood. Receptors were obtained from a human donor in a cohort sampled during active COVID-19.

The chain uses TRBV6-5 and TRBJ2-7; possibly TRBD1 for D (5 bases). Germline CDR1 and CDR2: MNHEY and SVGAGI. This CDR3 has 14 residues. V was shortened by 3 bases and J by 0 bases, with 9 bases between the two germline ends. In DNA, the CDR3 is TGTGCCAGCAGTTATAGGGGTAGCTCCTACGAGCAGTACTTC. This codes for CASSYRGSSYEQYF.

CDR3 amino acids: CASRRTDINYGYTF. For the CDR3, the DNA is TGTGCCAGCAGACGGACAGATATAAACTATGGCTACACCTTC. The chain couples TRBV2 to TRBJ1-2, with D perhaps matching TRBD1 (6 bases). Germline V gene sequence: CDR1 SNHLY, CDR2 FYNNEI. Trimming removed 6 bases from V and 2 bases from J, with 13 bases in between. The CDR3 has 14 amino acids. Full variable domain (outside the CDR3, taken from reference TRBV2 and TRBJ1-2): EPEVTQTPSHQVTQMGQEVILRCVPISNHLYFYWYRQILGQKVEFLVSFYNNEISEKSEIFDDQFSVERPDGSNFTLKIRSTKLEDSAMYFCASRRTDINYGYTFGSGTRLTVV.

The gene calls are TRBV14 and TRBJ2-7; 7 bases match TRBD2. CDR1 SGHDN and CDR2 FVKESK come from the germline V gene. Germline trimming cut 5 bases from V and 3 bases from J; bases unmatched to any gene: 10. This CDR3 comprises 15 residues. CDR3 coding DNA: TGTGCCAGCAGCGTAACCGGGACTACTCGCTACGAGCAGTACTTC. Its translation is CASSVTGTTRYEQYF.

This rearrangement joins TRBV18 to TRBJ2-5, with TRBD2 matching over 15 bases. J gave up 5 bases and V 3 bases, and 7 bases lay outside the gene matches. The CDR3 consists of 17 residues. Germline CDR1 is KGHSH and CDR2 is LQKENI. Here the CDR3 reads CASSPGLAGGLSETQYF. The CDR3 DNA reads TGTGCCAGCTCACCCGGACTAGCGGGGGGGCTTAGCGAGACCCAGTACTTC.

This chain links TRBV7-2 with TRBJ2-7; 7 bases line up with TRBD1. In germline, CDR1 is SGHTA, CDR2 FQGNSA. V shed 4 bases and J 0 bases; nucleotides not matched to a gene: 12. The CDR3 consists of 17 residues. CDR3 coding DNA: TGTGCCAGCAGCTACTCAACCGGGACAGAAGTCTCCTACGAGCAGTACTTC. Residues: CASSYSTGTEVSYEQYF.

This clone was counted between two and nine times. The chain carries TRBV15 and TRBJ2-7; weak D call: TRBD2 (6 bases). This CDR3 has 17 residues. Looked up from germline, CDR1 is LNHNV and CDR2 is YYDKDF (reference sequence). Trimming stripped 0 bases from V and 3 bases from J, with 18 bases between. The CDR3 spells CATSRDWGPGANYEQYF. The CDR3 nucleotides read TGTGCCACCAGCAGAGATTGGGGACCGGGAGCAAACTACGAGCAGTACTTC. Using reference TRBV15 and TRBJ2-7 for the parts outside the CDR3, the full variable domain is DAMVIQNPRYQVTQFGKPVTLSCSQTLNHNVMYWYQQKSSQAPKLLFHYYDKDFNNEADTPDNFQSRRPNTSFCFLDIRSPGLGDTAMYLCATSRDWGPGANYEQYFGPGTRLTVT.

J is TRBJ1-2 and V is TRBV6-5; D gene unclear. Germline V gene data show CDR1 as MNHEY and CDR2 as SVGAGI. The CDR3 spans 15 residues. V was shortened by 0 bases and J by 1 base, with 9 bases between the two germline ends. The CDR3 DNA follows: TGTGCCAGCAGTTACTCCGGGTCCATTAACTATGGCTACACCTTC. It specifies CASSYSGSINYGYTF.

The chain has TRBV6-6 and TRBJ1-2; 8 bases agree with TRBD1. CDR1 MNHNY and CDR2 SVGAGI come from the germline V gene (reference sequence). The CDR3 extends over 13 amino acids. The J segment lost 4 bases and the V segment lost 6 bases, leaving 4 bases of the junction unmatched. DNA for the CDR3: TGTGCCAGCAGAGAGGACAGGGTCTATGGCTACACCTTC. Residues: CASREDRVYGYTF.

This rearrangement joins TRBV6-5 to TRBJ1-2, with D possibly matching TRBD1 (5 bases). This CDR3 has 14 residues. Between the trimmed V and J ends, which lost 7 bases and 6 bases, there was a span of 18 bases. Per the germline V gene, CDR1 is MNHEY and CDR2 is SVGAGI. This CDR3 reads CASTLPGGDDGYTF. Here the CDR3 DNA reads TGTGCCAGCACCTTACCTGGAGGGGACGATGGCTACACCTTC.

The chain is built from TRBV3-1 (or the pseudogene TRBV3-2) and TRBJ1-5; 7 bases line up with TRBD1. The V gene's germline CDR1 is LGHDT and CDR2 YNNKEL (reference sequence). The CDR3 consists of 15 residues. V dropped 6 bases and J dropped 2; count of bases not matched to a gene: 7. CDR3 sequence: CASSQGDGRNQPQHF. CDR3 nucleotides: TGTGCCAGCAGTCAGGGGGACGGACGCAATCAGCCCCAGCATTTT.

The chain joins TRBV19 to TRBJ1-2; no clear D gene. CDR3 length: 12 amino acids. The V gene's germline CDR1 is LNHDA and CDR2 SQIVND (reference sequence). V was cut by 5 bases and J by 8 bases, with 12 bases left in between. DNA for the CDR3: TGTGCCAGTAGTCCGGGTCGATACGGCTACACCTTC. Translated: CASSPGRYGYTF.

The sample holds one count of this clone. This chain uses TRBV2 with TRBJ1-1; 8 bases align to TRBD1. V shed 6 bases and J 5 bases; nucleotides not matched to a gene: 5. Germline V gene lookup returns CDR1 SNHLY and CDR2 FYNNEI. This CDR3 is built from 13 residues. The CDR3 protein is CASSGQGTTEAFF. The CDR3 DNA reads as TGTGCCAGCAGCGGACAGGGTACAACTGAAGCTTTCTTT.

The chain couples TRBV28 to TRBJ1-3; D is unclear. Looked up from germline, CDR1 is MDHEN and CDR2 is SYDVKM. The ends were cut back, 6 bases at V and 5 bases at J, with 14 bases in the middle. The CDR3 has 14 amino acids. CDR3 in DNA: TGTGCCAGCAGCCCGGGATTCCCGCGAAACACCATATATTTT. Translation: CASSPGFPRNTIYF.

The V gene is TRBV29-1, the J gene TRBJ1-1; possible D gene TRBD1, 5 bases. With 3 bases removed from V and 1 base from J, the gap between germline ends came to 15 bases. The CDR3 is made up of 15 amino acids. Germline V gene data show CDR1 as SQVTM and CDR2 as ANQGSEA. CDR3 residues: CSVEGEGGRNTEAFF. The CDR3 region has the DNA TGCAGCGTTGAGGGGGAGGGAGGCAGGAACACTGAAGCTTTCTTT.

The chain joins TRBV15 to TRBJ1-2; 9 nucleotides align to TRBD1. CDR1 and CDR2 (germline): LNHNV, YYDKDF (reference sequence). The ends lost 8 bases at V and 3 bases at J; junction bases unmatched: 4. The CDR3 totals 13 residues. The CDR3 nucleotides read TGTGCCACCCGGGACAGGGTAGACTATGGCTACACCTTC. This sequence encodes CATRDRVDYGYTF.

The chain uses TRBV7-2 and TRBJ2-5; 16 positions agree with TRBD2. Germline values: CDR1 SGHTA, CDR2 FQGNSA. The V segment lost 4 bases and the J segment 6 bases; nucleotides outside the gene matches: 8. The CDR3 covers 17 residues. CDR3 amino acids: CASSSPGTSGGGKTQYF. CDR3 sequence (DNA): TGTGCCAGCAGCTCGCCCGGGACTAGCGGGGGGGGAAAGACCCAGTACTTC.

The chain links TRBV18 to TRBJ1-6; D remains ambiguous. CDR3 length equals 15 residues. V was cut by 3 bases and J by 1 base, with 7 bases left in between. Per the germline V gene, CDR1 is KGHSH and CDR2 is LQKENI. The CDR3 DNA reads as TGTGCCAGCTCACCGGACTTTTCCTATAATTCACCCCTCCACTTT. Protein: CASSPDFSYNSPLHF.

J is TRBJ2-3 and V is TRBV13; 7 bases match TRBD2. Germline V lookup: CDR1 PRHDT, CDR2 FYEKMQ (reference sequence). The CDR3 consists of 17 residues. The ends lost 1 base at V and 2 bases at J; junction bases unmatched: 9. The CDR3 bases are TGTGCCAGCAGCTTAGCCCCGTGGAGCGGGGACACAGATACGCAGTATTTT. It specifies CASSLAPWSGDTDTQYF.

The chain carries TRBV19 and TRBJ2-7; D unresolved. The CDR3 totals 14 residues. V was cut by 4 bases and J by 6 bases, with 16 bases left in between. The germline V gene encodes CDR1 LNHDA and CDR2 SQIVND (reference sequence). This chain's CDR3 is CASSRVAVPSEQYF. CDR3 DNA sequence: TGTGCCAGTAGTAGGGTAGCAGTTCCCTCCGAGCAGTACTTC.

CDR3 sequence: CASSPIEGEGYTF. The CDR3 coding sequence is TGTGCCAGCTCACCAATCGAAGGGGAAGGCTACACCTTC. This sequence joins TRBV18 and TRBJ1-2; a weak D match, TRBD1 (5 bases). CDR3 size: 13 residues. The V and J ends lost 2 bases and 8 bases respectively, with 12 bases between them. From germline, CDR1 is KGHSH and CDR2 LQKENI.

The V gene is TRBV6-6, the J gene TRBJ2-1, with 8 bases fitting TRBD2. The V and J ends lost 0 bases and 4 bases, in that order; junction bases with no gene match: 2. The CDR3 consists of 15 residues. Germline-derived CDR1 and CDR2 are MNHNY and SVGAGI (reference sequence). The CDR3 DNA sequence: TGTGCCAGCAGTTACTCGGGACTAGGGTACAATGAGCAGTTCTTC. Its translation is CASSYSGLGYNEQFF.

This clone was counted a few times. This rearrangement joins TRBV19 to TRBJ1-2; D unresolved. This CDR3 is built from 15 residues. Between the trimmed V and J ends, which lost 1 base and 6 bases, there was a span of 15 bases. The germline V gene encodes CDR1 LNHDA and CDR2 SQIVND (reference sequence). CDR3 residues: CASSIVPLPADGYTF. The DNA of the CDR3 is TGTGCCAGTAGTATAGTCCCCCTCCCGGCGGATGGCTACACCTTC.

The chain couples TRBV27 to TRBJ1-5; 7 nucleotides match TRBD1. Trimming cost V 5 bases and J 1 base; bases outside gene matches: 8. This CDR3 comprises 16 residues. Germline CDR1 reads MNHEY; CDR2 reads SMNVEV (reference sequence). The CDR3 nucleotides are TGTGCCAGCAGTCCCGGGGACAGTCCGAGCAATCAGCCCCAGCATTTT. Its translation: CASSPGDSPSNQPQHF.

The chain uses TRBV29-1 and TRBJ2-5; 8 bases line up with TRBD1. Germline V gene sequence: CDR1 SQVTM, CDR2 ANQGSEA. This CDR3 has 12 amino acids. The trim removed 5 bases at V and 4 bases at J, leaving 3 bases unmatched. The CDR3 DNA is TGCAGCGTTTTAACAGGGGGAGAGACCCAGTACTTC. It specifies CSVLTGGETQYF.

The chain joins TRBV13 to TRBJ1-4, with D unclear. Germline CDR1 reads PRHDT; CDR2 reads FYEKMQ (reference sequence). This CDR3 has 15 residues. Trimming removed 7 bases from V and 5 bases from J, with 17 bases in between. CDR3 in DNA: TGTGCCAGCACCAGAGCTGAGGGAGGAAATGAAAAACTGTTTTTT. Translation gives CASTRAEGGNEKLFF.

Only one count was recorded for this clone. The chain combines TRBV29-1 with TRBJ2-7, with 7 bases identical to TRBD1. Germline values: CDR1 SQVTM, CDR2 ANQGSEA. The V segment lost 6 bases and the J segment 3 bases; nucleotides outside the gene matches: 5. The CDR3 sequence is 12 residues long. CDR3 nucleotides: TGCAGCGTCCAGGGACAGTTCTACGAGCAGTACTTC. As protein: CSVQGQFYEQYF.

The rearrangement uses TRBV6-6 and TRBJ1-3, with 7 bases lining up with TRBD1. After removal of 5 bases from V and 1 base from J, the junction contained 5 bases not matched to a gene. Germline CDR1 and CDR2: MNHNY and SVGAGI (reference sequence). The CDR3 length is 15 residues. This CDR3 reads CASSGDRVSGNTIYF. The CDR3 coding sequence is TGTGCCAGCAGTGGCGACAGGGTTTCTGGAAACACCATATATTTT.

The chain is built from TRBV7-9 and TRBJ2-3; a weak D match, TRBD2 (5 bases). Per germline, CDR1 SEHNR and CDR2 FQNEAQ (reference sequence). This CDR3 has 13 amino acids. V dropped 5 bases and J dropped 3 bases, with 9 bases sitting between them. The CDR3 DNA sequence: TGTGCCAGCAGCCCCGGGGAGACAGATACGCAGTATTTT. The encoded protein is CASSPGETDTQYF.

The chain carries TRBV19 and TRBJ1-1; D remains unclear. V gave up 9 bases and J gave up 3 bases, with 14 bases separating them. CDR3 length equals 13 residues. The germline gives CDR1 LNHDA, CDR2 SQIVND (reference sequence). The CDR3 loop is CASNNAEYTEAFF. CDR3 in DNA: TGTGCCAGCAACAATGCGGAGTACACTGAAGCTTTCTTT.